The sequence of this T cell receptor (beta chain) was determined in a study of Ad26.COV2.S vaccination and SARS-CoV-2 variants. Whole-study results and caveats: Responses of spike-specific T cells (both CD8+ and CD4+) reportedly showed substantial breadth after vaccination.

This clone is a singleton in its sample. Its antigen remains unidentified. Libraries were prepared by immunoSEQ multiplex PCR; TCRdb keeps only in-frame clonotypes and omits some of them. In the table there are about 350,000 clones, approximately 86% of which are singletons. Treatment indicated: approximately 18 received Ad26.COV2.S at low or high dose, single or two shots; about 5 received placebo; per-sample allocation not given. Each sample was drawn 63 days after the first injection (of vaccine or placebo). Germline V gives CDR1 SGHTA, CDR2 FQGNSA. The V end lost 0 bases, the J end lost 8 bases, and 13 bases lay between the germline ends. This CDR3 is 14 amino acids long.

V is TRBV7-2 and J is TRBJ1-2; D is uncertain. Material: peripheral blood, obtained in a trial of Ad26.COV2.S vaccine versus placebo. The clonotype was recovered from a person between 18 and 65 years old who received the Ad26.COV2.S COVID-19 vaccine or a placebo. CDR3 nucleotides: TGTGCCAGCAGCTTAGCGCGATACAGCAGGGGCTACACCTTC. Its translation is CASSLARYSRGYTF.